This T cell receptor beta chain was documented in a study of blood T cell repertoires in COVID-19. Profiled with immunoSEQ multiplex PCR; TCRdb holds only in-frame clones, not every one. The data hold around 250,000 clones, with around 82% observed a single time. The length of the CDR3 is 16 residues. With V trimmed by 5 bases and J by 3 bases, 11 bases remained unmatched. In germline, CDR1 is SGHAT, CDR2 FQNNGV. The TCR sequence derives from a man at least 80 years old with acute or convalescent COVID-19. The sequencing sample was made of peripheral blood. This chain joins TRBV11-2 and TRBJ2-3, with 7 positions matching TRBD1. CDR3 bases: TGTGCCAGCAGCCCGATCTTGAGGGGGCCGACAGATACGCAGTATTTT. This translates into CASSPILRGPTDTQYF.